Presented here are 28 T cell receptor beta chains from one specimen sequenced in a study of T cell changes during pregnancy in multiple sclerosis. TCRdb's copy holds only in-frame clones and misses some; the assay was immunoSEQ multiplex PCR. The data contain tens of thousands of clones, around 92% of them seen just once; the ten biggest clones take up 0.65% to 0.85%. Sequencing was performed on CD4+ T cells from peripheral blood mononuclear cells, taken in the third trimester of pregnancy. The receptors here all came from a female donor with multiple sclerosis, enrolled in a pregnancy study.

V and J are TRBV9 and TRBJ1-3, with D perhaps TRBD1 (6 bases). CDR1 SGDLS and CDR2 YYNGEE come from the germline V gene. The CDR3 contains 19 residues. The V and J ends lost 2 bases and 3 bases respectively, with 24 bases between them. CDR3 in DNA: TGTGCCAGCAGCGTGAAGGCGGATCAGGGGCCGATTCGTGGAAACACCATATATTTT. This sequence encodes CASSVKADQGPIRGNTIYF. Filled out from reference TRBV9 and TRBJ1-3, the complete variable domain reads DSGVTQTPKHLITATGQRVTLRCSPRSGDLSVYWYQQSLDQGLQFLIQYYNGEERAKGNILERFSAQQFPDLHSELNLSSLELGDSALYFCASSVKADQGPIRGNTIYFGEGSWLTVV.

The genes are TRBV10-3 and TRBJ2-1, with D tentatively TRBD1 (6 bases). CDR3 length: 14 residues. Germline V lookup: CDR1 ENHRY, CDR2 SYGVKD. With 6 bases removed from V and 5 bases from J, the gap between germline ends came to 14 bases. The CDR3 DNA reads as TGTGCCATCAGAAGGGTAGACAGGAACAATGAGCAGTTCTTC. Protein product: CAIRRVDRNNEQFF.

As for this clone: One end of the junction is discordant with germline, which a read error may explain. The chain employs TRBV7-7 and TRBJ2-5, with D possibly matching TRBD2 (5 bases). Germline lookup yields CDR1 SSHAT and CDR2 FNYEAQ (reference sequence). The CDR3 consists of 11 residues. The chain's CDR3 is CASSAGSGQYF. CDR3 DNA: TGTGCTAGCAGCGCTGGGAGTGGCCAGTACTTC.

This chain uses TRBV7-2 with TRBJ2-7; D uncertain. The CDR3 is made up of 13 amino acids. Germline V gene lookup returns CDR1 SGHTA and CDR2 FQGNSA. Trimming pared 3 bases from V and 0 bases from J, leaving 6 bases between. The CDR3 nucleotides read TGTGCCAGCAGCTTTGCCGGCTCCTACGAGCAGTACTTC. It codes for CASSFAGSYEQYF.

The gene calls are TRBV28 and TRBJ1-5; D ambiguous. This CDR3 has 13 residues. The germline V gene encodes CDR1 MDHEN and CDR2 SYDVKM. V shed 6 bases and J shed 5 bases, with 11 bases lying between them. The CDR3 DNA reads TGTGCCAGCAGCGAGTCCTTCTATCAGCCCCAGCATTTT. Translated, it gives CASSESFYQPQHF.

The chain is built from TRBV9 and TRBJ2-5; 12 nucleotides match TRBD2. The germline V gene has CDR1 SGDLS and CDR2 YYNGEE. Unmatched junction bases numbered 13, after V lost 3 bases and J lost 7 bases. This CDR3 is 17 amino acids long. The CDR3 protein is CASSATPTSGRTGTQYF. Here the CDR3 DNA reads TGTGCCAGCAGCGCTACCCCAACTAGCGGGAGGACAGGGACCCAGTACTTC. The full variable domain, rest sourced from reference TRBV9 and TRBJ2-5, is DSGVTQTPKHLITATGQRVTLRCSPRSGDLSVYWYQQSLDQGLQFLIQYYNGEERAKGNILERFSAQQFPDLHSELNLSSLELGDSALYFCASSATPTSGRTGTQYFGPGTRLLVL.

The rearrangement uses TRBV7-9 and TRBJ2-6, with a weak D call TRBD1 (7 bases). The CDR3 covers 16 residues. Trimming pared 3 bases from V and 0 bases from J, leaving 9 bases between. Germline CDR1 SEHNR, CDR2 FQNEAQ (reference sequence). The chain's CDR3 is CASSLQGGSGANVLTF. CDR3 DNA: TGTGCCAGCAGCTTGCAGGGGGGCTCTGGGGCCAACGTCCTGACTTTC.

The V gene is TRBV7-3, the J gene TRBJ1-1; D is possibly TRBD1 (5 bases). CDR1 SGHTA and CDR2 FQGTGA come from the germline V gene. The CDR3 has 16 residues. With 0 bases removed from V and 4 bases from J, the gap between germline ends came to 15 bases. CDR3 DNA: TGTGCCAGCAGCTTAACGGTTGGGCAGGGAAGCACTGAAGCTTTCTTT. Its protein product is CASSLTVGQGSTEAFF.

The V and J genes are TRBV6-5 and TRBJ2-7, with D possibly matching TRBD2 (6 bases). The CDR3 contains 16 residues. CDR1 and CDR2 from the germline V gene are MNHEY and SVGAGI. V was trimmed by 2 bases and J by 0 bases, leaving 14 bases between them. The CDR3 sequence is CASSYTPRGSSYEQYF. The CDR3 DNA is TGTGCCAGCAGTTACACCCCCCGGGGGTCCTCCTACGAGCAGTACTTC.

V gene TRBV7-2 combines with J gene TRBJ2-7, with 7 positions matching TRBD1. V gave up 4 bases and J gave up 0 bases; unmatched junction bases: 9. The CDR3 spans 16 residues. Per the germline V gene, CDR1 is SGHTA and CDR2 is FQGNSA. The chain's CDR3 is CASSYAAGDSSYEQYF. The CDR3 DNA reads TGTGCCAGCAGCTACGCCGCCGGGGACAGCTCCTACGAGCAGTACTTC.

V usage is TRBV7-2 and J usage is TRBJ2-7, with 7 bases matching TRBD1. Germline V gene data show CDR1 as SGHTA and CDR2 as FQGNSA. V lost 7 bases, J lost 0 bases, and 9 bases stayed unmatched. The CDR3 spans 15 residues. CDR3 amino acids: CASTLGGVASYEQYF. For the CDR3, the DNA is TGTGCCAGCACCCTAGGGGGCGTCGCCTCCTACGAGCAGTACTTC.

This sequence joins TRBV5-1 and TRBJ2-4; tentatively, D is TRBD2 (5 bases). The CDR3 is made up of 16 amino acids. Germline V gene sequence: CDR1 SGHRS, CDR2 YFSETQ. V shed 0 bases and J shed 0 bases, with 10 bases lying between them. In DNA form, the CDR3 reads TGCGCCAGCAGCTTGGTCAGTGCGGGAGCCAAAAACATTCAGTACTTC. Amino acids: CASSLVSAGAKNIQYF.

CDR3 in amino acids: CASSPSWGGYNEQFF. Written as DNA, the CDR3 is TGTGCCAGCAGCCCCTCGTGGGGGGGGTACAATGAGCAGTTCTTC. The chain employs TRBV5-4 and TRBJ2-1; 7 bases match TRBD2. Germline trimming cut 4 bases from V and 4 bases from J; bases unmatched to any gene: 8. This CDR3 spans 15 amino acids. CDR1 and CDR2 (germline): SGHNT, YYREEE (reference sequence). The full variable domain, with the rest looked up from reference TRBV5-4 and TRBJ2-1, is ETGVTQSPTHLIKTRGQQVTLRCSSQSGHNTVSWYQQALGQGPQFIFQYYREEENGRGNFPPRFSGLQFPNYSSELNVNALELDDSALYLCASSPSWGGYNEQFFGPGTRLTVL.

This clone was counted only a few times. The V and J genes are TRBV25-1 and TRBJ1-5; weak D call: TRBD1 (5 bases). Trimming shortened V by 5 bases and J by 4 bases, and 15 bases separated the two germline ends. Per germline, CDR1 MGHDK and CDR2 SYGVNS. The CDR3 totals 15 residues. The CDR3 DNA follows: TGTGCCAGCAGTCCCGGGGGAGGGGAAAATCAGCCCCAGCATTTT. Its protein product is CASSPGGGENQPQHF.

J is TRBJ2-7 and V is TRBV11-3, with D perhaps matching TRBD2 (5 bases). Trimming pared 1 base from V and 2 bases from J, leaving 12 bases between. CDR3 length equals 15 residues. The germline V gene encodes CDR1 SGHNT and CDR2 YENEEA. CDR3 nucleotides: TGTGCCAGCAGCTTAGGCCCCCCCGGGACCTACGAGCAGTACTTC. As protein: CASSLGPPGTYEQYF. The full variable domain, its missing parts supplied by reference TRBV11-3 and TRBJ2-7, is EAGVVQSPRYKIIEKKQPVAFWCNPISGHNTLYWYLQNLGQGPELLIRYENEEAVDDSQLPKDRFSAERLKGVDSTLKIQPAELGDSAVYLCASSLGPPGTYEQYFGPGTRLTVT.

V usage is TRBV7-2 and J usage is TRBJ2-3; D is ambiguous. In germline, CDR1 is SGHTA, CDR2 FQGNSA. This CDR3 is built from 14 residues. With 1 base removed from V and 1 base from J, the gap between germline ends came to 6 bases. DNA for the CDR3: TGTGCCAGCAGCTTAGTACCGGGCACAGATACGCAGTATTTT. This encodes CASSLVPGTDTQYF. The entire variable domain, with the rest obtained from reference TRBV7-2 and TRBJ2-3, is as follows: GAGVSQSPSNKVTEKGKDVELRCDPISGHTALYWYRQSLGQGLEFLIYFQGNSAPDKSGLPSDRFSAERTGGSVSTLTIQRTQQEDSAVYLCASSLVPGTDTQYFGPGTRLTVL.

V is TRBV7-3 and J is TRBJ2-1; 7 nucleotides align to TRBD2. CDR3 size: 13 residues. CDR1 is SGHTA, CDR2 FQGTGA, per germline. V lost 2 bases, J lost 9 bases, and 4 bases stayed unmatched. The CDR3 is CASSLYREAEQFF. DNA for the CDR3: TGTGCCAGCAGCTTATATCGGGAGGCTGAGCAGTTCTTC.

The chain combines TRBV4-3 with TRBJ2-5, with D possibly being TRBD1 (5 bases). Between the trimmed V and J ends, which lost 1 base and 4 bases, there was a span of 10 bases. The germline CDR1 and CDR2 sequences are LGHNA and YSLEER. The CDR3 consists of 14 residues. This chain's CDR3 is CASSQGGSRETQYF. DNA of the CDR3: TGCGCCAGCAGCCAAGGGGGCTCACGAGAGACCCAGTACTTC.

This chain links TRBV19 with TRBJ2-3; 10 bases match TRBD1. This CDR3 comprises 17 residues. Germline V gives CDR1 LNHDA, CDR2 SQIVND (reference sequence). V trimming: 8 bases; J trimming: 4 bases; junction bases outside the gene matches: 15. The CDR3 region is CASLSGQGLFGADTQYF. CDR3 DNA sequence: TGTGCCAGTTTATCGGGACAGGGGTTATTCGGGGCAGATACGCAGTATTTT. Combining the CDR3 with reference TRBV19 and TRBJ2-3 gives the whole variable domain DGGITQSPKYLFRKEGQNVTLSCEQNLNHDAMYWYRQDPGQGLRLIYYSQIVNDFQKGDIAEGYSVSREKKESFPLTVTSAQKNPTAFYLCASLSGQGLFGADTQYFGPGTRLTVL.

The V and J genes are TRBV4-1 and TRBJ1-2; D is unclear. Trimming stripped 0 bases from V and 2 bases from J, with 13 bases between. This CDR3 comprises 16 residues. Germline V gene data show CDR1 as MGHRA and CDR2 as YSYEKL. CDR3 sequence: CASSQDLEGLNYGYTF. The DNA of the CDR3 is TGCGCCAGCAGCCAAGACTTGGAGGGCTTAAACTATGGCTACACCTTC.

The chain combines TRBV4-2 with TRBJ2-7, with a possible D match to TRBD1 (5 bases). Per germline, CDR1 LGHNA and CDR2 YNFKEQ. Trimming removed 5 bases from V and 1 base from J, with 12 bases in between. The CDR3 loop spans 14 amino acids. CDR3 residues: CASSYRAGSYEQYF. CDR3 coding DNA: TGTGCCAGCAGCTACCGGGCAGGGTCCTACGAGCAGTACTTC.

V gene TRBV2 combines with J gene TRBJ2-3; the D gene is possibly TRBD2 (6 bases). This CDR3 spans 16 amino acids. Germline assignment: CDR1 SNHLY and CDR2 FYNNEI. V was shortened by 7 bases and J by 6 bases, with 23 bases between the two germline ends. CDR3 bases: TGTGCCAGCACACCGAACCTAGCGTTCTCTGCGGATACGCAGTATTTT. Translated: CASTPNLAFSADTQYF.

The J gene is TRBJ1-5, the V gene TRBV27; D is unresolved. This CDR3 has 14 amino acids. Germline CDR1 reads MNHEY; CDR2 reads SMNVEV (reference sequence). The ends were cut back, 3 bases at V and 3 bases at J, with 9 bases in the middle. The DNA of the CDR3 is TGTGCCAGCAGTTTCCCGGGTCTCAATCAGCCCCAGCATTTT. It codes for CASSFPGLNQPQHF.

The V call is TRBV28, the J call TRBJ1-4; 7 nucleotides match TRBD1. The CDR3 covers 13 residues. Losses at the gene ends were 6 bases for V and 5 bases for J; bases not matched to a gene: 3. Germline assignment: CDR1 MDHEN and CDR2 SYDVKM. CDR3 in DNA: TGTGCCAGCAGGGCAGGGGGGAATGAAAAACTGTTTTTT. It translates to CASRAGGNEKLFF.

The chain recombines TRBV20-1 with TRBJ2-7; D call uncertain. With 3 bases removed from V and 3 bases from J, the gap between germline ends came to 6 bases. The CDR3 loop spans 11 amino acids. Germline CDR1 is DFQATT and CDR2 is SNEGSKA (reference sequence). The CDR3 here is CSASGGYEQYF. The CDR3 nucleotides read TGCAGTGCTAGTGGCGGCTACGAGCAGTACTTC.

This clone showed up just once. The DNA of the CDR3 is TGTGCCAGCATCCTCGACGGAGAGCGCAATGAGCAGTTCTTC. Translated: CASILDGERNEQFF. The chain recombines TRBV7-9 with TRBJ2-1; D remains ambiguous. Looked up from germline, CDR1 is SEHNR and CDR2 is FQNEAQ (reference sequence). The germline V and J ends were trimmed by 7 bases and 6 bases, with 16 bases remaining between them. This CDR3 is 14 amino acids long.

The chain is built from TRBV2 and TRBJ1-1; tentatively, D is TRBD1 (6 bases). This CDR3 region has 17 residues. Germline assignment: CDR1 SNHLY and CDR2 FYNNEI. With 7 bases removed from V and 1 base from J, the gap between germline ends came to 22 bases. This CDR3 reads CASNRAPSPPPNTEAFF. Here the CDR3 DNA reads TGTGCCAGCAACAGGGCCCCAAGCCCTCCACCGAACACTGAAGCTTTCTTT. Together with reference TRBV2 and TRBJ1-1, the CDR3 gives the full variable domain: EPEVTQTPSHQVTQMGQEVILRCVPISNHLYFYWYRQILGQKVEFLVSFYNNEISEKSEIFDDQFSVERPDGSNFTLKIRSTKLEDSAMYFCASNRAPSPPPNTEAFFGQGTRLTVV.

This sequence joins TRBV5-6 and TRBJ1-6; TRBD1 matches at 7 bases. Germline-derived CDR1 and CDR2 are SGHDT and YYEEEE. The CDR3 extends over 13 amino acids. Trimming cost V 3 bases and J 7 bases; bases outside gene matches: 1. The CDR3 loop is CASSWGQNSPLHF. The DNA for the CDR3 is TGTGCCAGCAGCTGGGGACAGAATTCACCCCTCCACTTT.